Listed below are T cell receptor beta chains from one sample, sequenced in a study of cytomegalovirus exposure and HLA in healthy donors. Method: immunoSEQ multiplex PCR; TCRdb's copy keeps in-frame clones and lacks some. The repertoire holds some 99,000 clones, with more than 70% as singletons. Source material: PBMCs. The receptors derive from a female donor in good health and CMV-seronegative. Each CDR3 is given with its conserved first and last residue.

v_gene | CDR3aa
TRBV4-1 | CASRSTEFSYNEQFF
TRBV23-1 | CASSRLYRGFRRSSYEQYF
TRBV2 | CASRAGQGTYGYTF
TRBV19 | CASSPYSPVLNQPQHF
TRBV6-1 | CASSENQGAANKGNQPQHF
TRBV14 | CASSRRTPLNYGYTF
TRBV7-8 | CASTNLQSGGMNTEAFF
TRBV29-1 | CSVRRGANEKLFF
TRBV19 | CASSIPGSEQYF
TRBV6-1 | CASSSRQGDGYTF
TRBV27 | CASSSLAANTGELFF
TRBV15 | CATSSQYPRARIGDTQYF
TRBV2 | CASSDPPGLPYGYTF
TRBV5-6 | CASSLAVSSGANVLTF
TRBV7-9 | CASSLEHYEQYF
TRBV7-6 | CASSLTGLEPQHF
TRBV5-1 | CASSSGRDSGANVLTF
TRBV7-9 | CSSSFTTGGVGNTIYF
TRBV9 | CASSVGGLNEKLFF
TRBV7-2 | CASSLGRSGRDEQYF
TRBV15 | CATRKPNSNQPQHF
TRBV7-3 | CASSVTSGKETQYF
TRBV6-1 | CASSERTGDEQYF